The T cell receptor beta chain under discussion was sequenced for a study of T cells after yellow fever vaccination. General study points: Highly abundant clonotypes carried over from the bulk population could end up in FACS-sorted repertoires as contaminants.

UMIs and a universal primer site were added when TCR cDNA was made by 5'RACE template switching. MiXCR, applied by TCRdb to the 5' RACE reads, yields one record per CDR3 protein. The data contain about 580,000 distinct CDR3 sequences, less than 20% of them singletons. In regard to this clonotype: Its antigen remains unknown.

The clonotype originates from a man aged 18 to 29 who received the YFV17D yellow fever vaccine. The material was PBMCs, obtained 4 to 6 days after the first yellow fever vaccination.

The CDR3 nucleotides read TGTGCCAGCAGTGGTAGTGAAAAACTGTTTTTT. Protein sequence: CASSGSEKLFF. This chain links TRBV21-1 with TRBJ1-4. TRBV21-1 is assigned pseudogene status. The CDR3 has 11 residues.